These 8 T cell receptor beta chains were all obtained from the same sample, sequenced in a study of OX40 agonist ivuxolimab in advanced cancers. The repertoire was sequenced with immunoSEQ multiplex PCR; TCRdb's copy has only in-frame clones and lacks some. The repertoire consists of approximately 82,000 clones, with roughly 92% occurring once and the leading ten covering 0.6% to 0.7%. Sequencing used CD4+ or CD8+ T cells sorted from blood, obtained in a trial of the OX40 agonist ivuxolimab. The source is an adult with an advanced solid tumor such as melanoma, head and neck, liver or kidney cancer.

This clone has just one count. This rearrangement joins TRBV2 to TRBJ2-3; maybe TRBD2 (5 bases). The germline V and J ends were trimmed by 6 bases and 1 base, with 8 bases remaining between them. The CDR3 runs 13 residues. Germline V gene data show CDR1 as SNHLY and CDR2 as FYNNEI. Here the CDR3 reads CASRLAGTDTQYF. The CDR3 nucleotides are TGTGCCAGCAGGCTAGCCGGCACAGATACGCAGTATTTT.

This clone was seen once. The chain joins TRBV4-1 to TRBJ1-3; D unresolved. The CDR3 consists of 14 residues. The germline V gene has CDR1 MGHRA and CDR2 YSYEKL. V lost 1 base and J lost 9, with 13 bases in between. The CDR3 DNA is TGCGCCAGCAGCCAAGGGGGATCTGTAGGCACCATATATTTT. This encodes CASSQGGSVGTIYF.

The chain is built from TRBV30 and TRBJ2-3; the match to TRBD2 covers 7 bases. CDR1 GTSNPN and CDR2 SVGIG come from the germline V gene (reference sequence). Trimming cost V 2 bases and J 1 base; bases outside gene matches: 3. CDR3 length: 14 amino acids. CDR3 sequence (DNA): TGTGCCTGGAGTCGCACTAGCGGCACAGATACGCAGTATTTT. It specifies CAWSRTSGTDTQYF.

This clone was recorded only once. This chain connects TRBV30 to TRBJ1-2, with TRBD1 identical over 8 bases. The CDR3 length is 13 residues. With 4 bases clipped from V and 4 bases from J, the junction kept 5 bases outside the gene matches. Per germline, CDR1 GTSNPN and CDR2 SVGIG (reference sequence). The CDR3 sequence: CAWTDRGGYGYTF. CDR3 coding DNA: TGTGCCTGGACCGACAGGGGAGGCTATGGCTACACCTTC.

The rearrangement joins TRBV10-3 to TRBJ2-3; D may be TRBD1 (7 bases). The CDR3 runs to 16 residues. V lost 4 bases and J 2 bases, leaving 16 bases between the germline ends. Germline CDR1 reads ENHRY; CDR2 reads SYGVKD. The CDR3 sequence is CAISGRGPGHTDTQYF. DNA for the CDR3: TGTGCCATCAGTGGGAGGGGGCCGGGCCACACAGATACGCAGTATTTT.

The chain links TRBV18 to TRBJ1-2; D call uncertain. Trimming removed 5 bases from V and 7 bases from J, with 17 bases in between. The CDR3 has 14 amino acids. The germline gives CDR1 KGHSH, CDR2 LQKENI. The CDR3 DNA reads TGTGCCAGCTCAGTCGAGGAGGCAGGCCTTGGCTACACCTTC. It yields the protein CASSVEEAGLGYTF.

The chain carries TRBV6-6 and TRBJ2-3; D unclear. Trimming shortened V by 5 bases and J by 1 base, and 4 bases separated the two germline ends. This CDR3 has 12 amino acids. CDR1 is MNHNY, CDR2 SVGAGI, per germline (reference sequence). The CDR3 spells CASSGGTDTQYF. CDR3 nucleotides: TGTGCCAGCAGTGGGGGCACAGATACGCAGTATTTT.

V gene TRBV6-5 combines with J gene TRBJ2-1; 8 nucleotides match TRBD1. Per germline, CDR1 MNHEY and CDR2 SVGAGI. Trimming cost V 7 bases and J 7 bases; bases outside gene matches: 9. This CDR3 has 14 residues. CDR3 DNA: TGTGCCAGCACTGACAGGGGAGTTAGGAATGAGCAGTTCTTC. Translating it yields CASTDRGVRNEQFF.